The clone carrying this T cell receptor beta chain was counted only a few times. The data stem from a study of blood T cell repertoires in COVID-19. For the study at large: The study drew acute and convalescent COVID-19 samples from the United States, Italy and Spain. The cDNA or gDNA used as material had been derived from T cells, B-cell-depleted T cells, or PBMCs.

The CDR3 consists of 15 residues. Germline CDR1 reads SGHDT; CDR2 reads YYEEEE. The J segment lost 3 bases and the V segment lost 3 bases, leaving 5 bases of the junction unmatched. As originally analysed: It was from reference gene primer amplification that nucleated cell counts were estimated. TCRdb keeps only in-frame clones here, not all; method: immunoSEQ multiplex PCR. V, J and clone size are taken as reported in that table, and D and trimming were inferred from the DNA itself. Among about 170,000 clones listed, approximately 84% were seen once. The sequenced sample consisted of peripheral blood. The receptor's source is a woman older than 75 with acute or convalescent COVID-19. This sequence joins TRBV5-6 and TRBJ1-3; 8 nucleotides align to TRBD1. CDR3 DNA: TGTGCCAGCAGCTCACAGGGGGACGTTGGAAACACCATATATTTT. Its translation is CASSSQGDVGNTIYF.